This T cell receptor (beta chain) was documented in a study of T cells in Graves' hyperthyroidism and ophthalmopathy. About the research overall: Peripheral blood was drawn at first diagnosis, prior to all treatment.

RNA transcripts served as the template for amplifying TCR beta CDR3 regions. A first-round RT-PCR of the TCR CDR3 used the HTBI primer set. In TCRdb, the multiplex PCR reads were re-called with MiXCR into one record per CDR3 protein. The sample lists 200,000 to 250,000 distinct CDR3 sequences; 15% to 20% were seen once. CDR1 is MNHEY, CDR2 SVGEGT, per germline. V gave up 2 bases and J gave up 2 bases, with 13 bases separating them. This CDR3 has 15 residues. Exclusion of patients followed from uncontrolled infection, other autoimmune disease, pregnancy or lactation. This clonotype came up a few times. The receptor's source is a man over 45 with Graves' hyperthyroidism. Sequenced material: blood. The J gene is TRBJ2-7, the V gene TRBV6-2 or TRBV6-3; D may be TRBD2 (5 bases). CDR3 nucleotide sequence: TGTGCCAGCAGTTACATGGGCCTAGCAGCCTACGAGCAGTACTTC. This codes for CASSYMGLAAYEQYF.